This T cell receptor (beta chain) was sequenced during a study of blood T cell repertoires in COVID-19. As for the study in general: COVID-19 samples from acute and convalescent phases originated in the United States, Italy and Spain. T cells, B-cell-depleted T cells, or PBMCs supplied cDNA or gDNA.

Seattle patients were enrolled during active infection and followed longitudinally. This clone has only one observation. This CDR3 is 15 amino acids long. Germline lookup yields CDR1 LGHDT and CDR2 YNNKEL (reference sequence). With 3 bases clipped from V and 4 bases from J, the junction kept 5 bases outside the gene matches. How the authors handled the data: Reference gene primer amplification yielded estimated nucleated cell counts. The method was immunoSEQ multiplex PCR; TCRdb's version includes in-frame clones alone and lacks a portion of them. Clone size and the V and J calls come from that table; the DNA yielded D and trimming. The sample has about 160,000 clones; 93% are singletons.

The TCR comes from an older woman with COVID-19, enrolled during active disease. Sequences were obtained from peripheral blood. The V and J genes are TRBV3-1 (or the pseudogene TRBV3-2) and TRBJ1-4, with 7 bases that match TRBD1. The CDR3 spells CASSHWTGNNEKLFF. CDR3 bases: TGTGCCAGCAGCCACTGGACAGGCAATAATGAAAAACTGTTTTTT.